This record looks at one T cell receptor (beta chain) sequence and its context. TCRdb processed the 5' RACE reads anew with MiXCR; each CDR3 protein has one entry. The sample contains hundreds of thousands of distinct CDR3 sequences, approximately 13% of which appear only once. The sample originates from a study of T cells after yellow fever vaccination. Study context: Those fractions that held only low numbers of cells were prepared using the SMART-Seq v4 Ultra Low Input RNA kit.

The germline CDR1 and CDR2 sequences are LGHNA and YNFKEQ. V dropped 4 bases and J dropped 7 bases, with 17 bases sitting between them. This CDR3 is 16 amino acids long. The chain employs TRBV4-2 and TRBJ1-6; perhaps TRBD1 as D (5 bases). The TCR sequence derives from a man younger than 40 who received the YFV17D yellow fever vaccine. The source was PBMCs, collected on the day of the yellow fever booster vaccination. The CDR3 is CASSRLGGENNSPLHF. CDR3 bases: TGTGCCAGCAGCCGCCTGGGGGGGGAGAACAATTCACCCCTCCACTTT.